This T cell receptor beta chain was sequenced in a study of T cell changes during pregnancy in multiple sclerosis. Assay: immunoSEQ multiplex PCR; the TCRdb copy retains only in-frame clones and omits some. The sample consists of approximately 89,000 clones, 85% to 95% of them appearing once. Germline assignment: CDR1 SGHRS and CDR2 YFSETQ. The junction had 2 bases not matched to a gene; V was cut back by 4 bases and J by 4 bases. CDR3 size: 15 residues. This receptor was obtained from a female donor in good health, enrolled as a control in a pregnancy study. The chain joins TRBV5-1 to TRBJ2-7, with 16 nucleotides matching TRBD2. The sample was peripheral blood, taken after pregnancy. The chain's CDR3 is CASSPGLAGGYEQYF. Written as DNA, the CDR3 is TGCGCCAGCAGCCCGGGACTAGCGGGAGGGTACGAGCAGTACTTC.